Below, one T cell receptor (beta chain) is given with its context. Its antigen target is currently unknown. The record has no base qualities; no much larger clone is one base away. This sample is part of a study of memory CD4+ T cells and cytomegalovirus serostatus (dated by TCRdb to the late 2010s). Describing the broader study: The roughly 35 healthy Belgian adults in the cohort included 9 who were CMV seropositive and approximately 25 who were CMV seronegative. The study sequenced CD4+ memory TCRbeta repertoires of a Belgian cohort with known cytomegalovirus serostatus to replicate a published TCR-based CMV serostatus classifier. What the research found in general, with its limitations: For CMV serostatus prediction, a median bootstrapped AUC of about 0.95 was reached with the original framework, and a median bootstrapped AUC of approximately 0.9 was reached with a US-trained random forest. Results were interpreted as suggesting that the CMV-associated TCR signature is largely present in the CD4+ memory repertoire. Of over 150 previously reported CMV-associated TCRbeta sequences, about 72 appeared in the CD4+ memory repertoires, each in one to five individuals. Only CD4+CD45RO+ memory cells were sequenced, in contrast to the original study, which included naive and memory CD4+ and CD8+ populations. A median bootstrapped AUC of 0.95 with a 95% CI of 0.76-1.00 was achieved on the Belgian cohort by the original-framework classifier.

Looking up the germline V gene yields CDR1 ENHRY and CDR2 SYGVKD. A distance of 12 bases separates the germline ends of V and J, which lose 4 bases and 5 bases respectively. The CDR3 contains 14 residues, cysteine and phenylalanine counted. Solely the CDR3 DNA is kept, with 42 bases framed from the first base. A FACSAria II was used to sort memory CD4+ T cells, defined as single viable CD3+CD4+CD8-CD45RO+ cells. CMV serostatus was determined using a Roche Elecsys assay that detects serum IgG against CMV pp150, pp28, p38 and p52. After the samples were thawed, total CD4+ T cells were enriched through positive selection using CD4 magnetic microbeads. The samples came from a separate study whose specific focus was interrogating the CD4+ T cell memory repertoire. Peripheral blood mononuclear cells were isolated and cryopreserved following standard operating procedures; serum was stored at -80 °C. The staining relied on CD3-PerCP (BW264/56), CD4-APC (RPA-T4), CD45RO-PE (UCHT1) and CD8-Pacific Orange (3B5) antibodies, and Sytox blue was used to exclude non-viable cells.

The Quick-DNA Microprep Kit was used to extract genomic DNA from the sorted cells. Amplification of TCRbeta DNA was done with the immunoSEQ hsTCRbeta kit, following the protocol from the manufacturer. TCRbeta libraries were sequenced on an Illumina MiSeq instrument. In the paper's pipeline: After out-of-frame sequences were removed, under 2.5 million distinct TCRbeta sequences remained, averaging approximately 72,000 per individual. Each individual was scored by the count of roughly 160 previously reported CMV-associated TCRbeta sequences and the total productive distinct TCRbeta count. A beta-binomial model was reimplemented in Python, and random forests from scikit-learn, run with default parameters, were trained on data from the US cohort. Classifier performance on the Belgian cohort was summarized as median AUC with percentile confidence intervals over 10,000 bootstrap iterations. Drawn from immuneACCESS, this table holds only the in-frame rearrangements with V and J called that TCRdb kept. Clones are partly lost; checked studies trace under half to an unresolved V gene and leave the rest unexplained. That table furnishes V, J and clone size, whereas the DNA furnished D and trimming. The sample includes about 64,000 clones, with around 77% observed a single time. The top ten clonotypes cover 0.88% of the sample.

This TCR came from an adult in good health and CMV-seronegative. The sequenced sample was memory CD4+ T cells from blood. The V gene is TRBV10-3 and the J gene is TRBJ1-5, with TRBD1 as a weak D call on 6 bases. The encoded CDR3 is CAISGGARDQPQHF. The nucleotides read TGTGCCATCAGTGGGGGGGCTCGGGATCAGCCCCAGCATTTT.